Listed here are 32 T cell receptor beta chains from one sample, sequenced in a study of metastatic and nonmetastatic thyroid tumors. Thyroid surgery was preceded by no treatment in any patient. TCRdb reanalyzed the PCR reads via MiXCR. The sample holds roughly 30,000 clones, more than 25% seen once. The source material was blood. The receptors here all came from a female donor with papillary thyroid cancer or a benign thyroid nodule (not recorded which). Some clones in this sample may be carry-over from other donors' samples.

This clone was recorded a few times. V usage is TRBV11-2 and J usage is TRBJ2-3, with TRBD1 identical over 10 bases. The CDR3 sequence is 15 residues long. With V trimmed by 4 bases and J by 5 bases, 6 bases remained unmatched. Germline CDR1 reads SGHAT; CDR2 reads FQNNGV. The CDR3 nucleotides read TGTGCCAGCAGCTCCCGGGACAGGGGAGTAGATACGCAGTATTTT. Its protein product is CASSSRDRGVDTQYF.

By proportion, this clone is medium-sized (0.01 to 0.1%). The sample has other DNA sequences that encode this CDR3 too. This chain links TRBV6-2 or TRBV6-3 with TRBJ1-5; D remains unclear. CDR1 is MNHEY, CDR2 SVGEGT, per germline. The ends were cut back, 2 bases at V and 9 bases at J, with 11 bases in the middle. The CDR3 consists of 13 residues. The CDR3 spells CASSYPFIGPQHF. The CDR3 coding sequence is TGTGCCAGCAGTTACCCGTTTATCGGGCCCCAGCATTTT.

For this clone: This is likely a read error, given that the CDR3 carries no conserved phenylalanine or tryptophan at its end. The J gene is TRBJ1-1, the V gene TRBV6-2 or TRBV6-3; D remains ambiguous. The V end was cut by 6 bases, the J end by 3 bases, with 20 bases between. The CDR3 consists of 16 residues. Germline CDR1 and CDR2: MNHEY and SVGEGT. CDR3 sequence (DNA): TGTGCCAGCAGCCGACCCACCGGCAAGACTCACACTGAAGCTTTCTTA. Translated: CASSRPTGKTHTEAFL.

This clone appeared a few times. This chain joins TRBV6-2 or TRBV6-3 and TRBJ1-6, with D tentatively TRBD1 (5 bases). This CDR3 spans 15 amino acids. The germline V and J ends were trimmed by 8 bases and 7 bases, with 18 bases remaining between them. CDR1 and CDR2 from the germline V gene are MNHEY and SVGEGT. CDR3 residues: CASHIGARYNSPLHF. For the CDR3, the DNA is TGTGCCAGCCATATAGGGGCCAGATACAATTCACCCCTCCACTTT.

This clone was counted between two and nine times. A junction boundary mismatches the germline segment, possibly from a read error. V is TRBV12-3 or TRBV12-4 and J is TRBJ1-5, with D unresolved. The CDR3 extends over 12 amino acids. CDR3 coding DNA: TGTGCCAGCAGTCTCGAATATCGGCCCCGGCATTTT. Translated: CASSLEYRPRHF.

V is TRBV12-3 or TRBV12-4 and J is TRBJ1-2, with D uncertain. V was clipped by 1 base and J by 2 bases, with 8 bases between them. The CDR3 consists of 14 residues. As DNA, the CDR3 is TGTGCCAGCAGTTTAGAGGGAAGAAACTATGGCTACACCTTC. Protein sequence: CASSLEGRNYGYTF.

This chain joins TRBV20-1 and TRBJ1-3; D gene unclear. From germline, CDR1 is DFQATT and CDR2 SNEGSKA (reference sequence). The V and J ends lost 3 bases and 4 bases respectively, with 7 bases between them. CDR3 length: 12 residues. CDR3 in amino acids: CSASVGGNTIYF. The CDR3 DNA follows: TGCAGTGCTAGTGTCGGGGGAAACACCATATATTTT.

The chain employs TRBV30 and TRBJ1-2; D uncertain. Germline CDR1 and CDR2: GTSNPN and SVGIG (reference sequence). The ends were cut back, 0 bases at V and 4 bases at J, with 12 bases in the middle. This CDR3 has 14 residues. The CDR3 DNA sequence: TGTGCCTGGAGTGTACAAGGACTTCTCTATGGCTACACCTTC. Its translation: CAWSVQGLLYGYTF.

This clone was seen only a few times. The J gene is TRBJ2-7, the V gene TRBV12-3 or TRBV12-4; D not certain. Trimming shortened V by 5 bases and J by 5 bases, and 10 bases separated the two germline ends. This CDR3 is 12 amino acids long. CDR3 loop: CASSERTNEQYF. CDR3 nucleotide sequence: TGTGCCAGCAGTGAAAGAACTAACGAGCAGTACTTC.

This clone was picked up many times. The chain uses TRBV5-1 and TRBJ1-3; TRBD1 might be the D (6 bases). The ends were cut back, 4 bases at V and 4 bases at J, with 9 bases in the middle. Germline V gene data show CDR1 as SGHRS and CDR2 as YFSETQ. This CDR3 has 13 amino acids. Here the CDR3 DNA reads TGCGCCAGCAGCACAGGGTACGGAAACACCATATATTTT. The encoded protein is CASSTGYGNTIYF.

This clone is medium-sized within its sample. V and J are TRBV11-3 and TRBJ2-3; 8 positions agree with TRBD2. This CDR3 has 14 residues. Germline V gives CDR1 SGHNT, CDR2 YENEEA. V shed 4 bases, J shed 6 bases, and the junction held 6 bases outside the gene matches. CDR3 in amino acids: CASSSGGGQDTQYF. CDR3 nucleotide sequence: TGTGCCAGCAGCTCCGGCGGGGGGCAGGATACGCAGTATTTT.

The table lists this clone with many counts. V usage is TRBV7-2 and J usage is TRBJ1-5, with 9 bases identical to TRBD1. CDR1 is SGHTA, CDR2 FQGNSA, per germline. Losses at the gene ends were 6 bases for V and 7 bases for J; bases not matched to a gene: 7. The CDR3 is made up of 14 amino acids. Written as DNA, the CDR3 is TGTGCCAGCAGTTCCCTGGGACAGGGCCAGCCCCAGCATTTT. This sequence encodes CASSSLGQGQPQHF.

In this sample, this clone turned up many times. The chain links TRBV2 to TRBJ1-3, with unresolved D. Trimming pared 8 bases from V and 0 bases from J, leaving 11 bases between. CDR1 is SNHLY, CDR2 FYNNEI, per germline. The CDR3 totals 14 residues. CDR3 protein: CASRDGNSGNTIYF. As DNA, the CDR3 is TGTGCCAGCCGAGACGGTAACTCTGGAAACACCATATATTTT.

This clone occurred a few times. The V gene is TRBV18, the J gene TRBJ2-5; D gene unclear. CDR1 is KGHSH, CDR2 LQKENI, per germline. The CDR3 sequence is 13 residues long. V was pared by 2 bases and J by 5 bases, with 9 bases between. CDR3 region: CASSPYLEETQYF. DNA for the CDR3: TGTGCCAGCTCACCATATCTGGAGGAGACCCAGTACTTC.

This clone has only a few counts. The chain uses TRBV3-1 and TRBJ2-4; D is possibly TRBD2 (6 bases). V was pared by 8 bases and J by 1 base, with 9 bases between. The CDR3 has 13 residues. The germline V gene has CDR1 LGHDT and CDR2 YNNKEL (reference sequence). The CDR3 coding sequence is TGTGCCAGCGCGGGGACTGCCAAAAACATTCAGTACTTC. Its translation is CASAGTAKNIQYF.

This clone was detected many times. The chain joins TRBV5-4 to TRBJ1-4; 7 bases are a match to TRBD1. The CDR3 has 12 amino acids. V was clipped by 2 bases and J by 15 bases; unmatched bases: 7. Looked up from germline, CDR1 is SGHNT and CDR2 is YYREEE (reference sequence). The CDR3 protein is CASSFQGTDVFF. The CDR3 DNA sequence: TGTGCCAGCAGCTTCCAGGGGACAGACGTGTTTTTT.

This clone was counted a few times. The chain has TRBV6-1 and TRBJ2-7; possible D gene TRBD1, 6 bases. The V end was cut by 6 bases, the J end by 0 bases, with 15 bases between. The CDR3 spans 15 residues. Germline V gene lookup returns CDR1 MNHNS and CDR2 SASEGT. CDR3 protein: CASRLRQDPSYEQYF. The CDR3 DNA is TGTGCCAGCAGGCTAAGACAGGACCCCTCCTACGAGCAGTACTTC.

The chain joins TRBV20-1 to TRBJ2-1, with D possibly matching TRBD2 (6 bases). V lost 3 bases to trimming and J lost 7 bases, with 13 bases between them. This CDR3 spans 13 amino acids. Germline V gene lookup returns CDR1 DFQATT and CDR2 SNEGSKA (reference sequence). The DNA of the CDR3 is TGCAGTGCTAGGACCGGGAGTCTAAATGAGCAGTTCTTC. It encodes CSARTGSLNEQFF.

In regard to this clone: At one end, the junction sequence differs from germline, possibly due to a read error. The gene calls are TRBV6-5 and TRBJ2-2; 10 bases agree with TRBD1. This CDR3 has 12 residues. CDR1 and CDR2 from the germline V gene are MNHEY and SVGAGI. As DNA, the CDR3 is TGTGCCAGCAGCTACTCGGGGACAGGGGCTTTTTTT. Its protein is CASSYSGTGAFF.

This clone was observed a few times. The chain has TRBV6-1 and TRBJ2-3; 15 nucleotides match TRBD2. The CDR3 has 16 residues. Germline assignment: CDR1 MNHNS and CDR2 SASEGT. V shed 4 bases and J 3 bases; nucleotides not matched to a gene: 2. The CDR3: CASSVGLAGGTDTQYF. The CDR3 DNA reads TGTGCCAGCAGTGTCGGACTAGCGGGAGGGACAGATACGCAGTATTTT.

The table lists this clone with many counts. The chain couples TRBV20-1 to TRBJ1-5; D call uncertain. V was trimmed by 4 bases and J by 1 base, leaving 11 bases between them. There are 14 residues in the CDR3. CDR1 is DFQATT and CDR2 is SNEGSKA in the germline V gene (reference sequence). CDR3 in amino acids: CSANAVGSNQPQHF. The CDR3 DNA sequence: TGCAGTGCTAATGCGGTGGGAAGCAATCAGCCCCAGCATTTT.

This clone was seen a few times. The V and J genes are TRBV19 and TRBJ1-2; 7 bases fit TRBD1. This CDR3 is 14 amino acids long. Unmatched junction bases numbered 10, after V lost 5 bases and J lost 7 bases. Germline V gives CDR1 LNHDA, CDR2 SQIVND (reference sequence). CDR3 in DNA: TGTGCCAGTAGTTCCGTTGGACAGGAGAGTGGCTACACCTTC. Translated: CASSSVGQESGYTF.

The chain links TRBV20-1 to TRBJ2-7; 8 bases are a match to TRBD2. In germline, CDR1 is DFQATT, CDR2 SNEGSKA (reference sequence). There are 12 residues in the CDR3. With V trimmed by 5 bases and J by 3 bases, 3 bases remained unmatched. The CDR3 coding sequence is TGCAGTGCTCCGGGACTAGGCTACGAGCAGTACTTC. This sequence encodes CSAPGLGYEQYF.

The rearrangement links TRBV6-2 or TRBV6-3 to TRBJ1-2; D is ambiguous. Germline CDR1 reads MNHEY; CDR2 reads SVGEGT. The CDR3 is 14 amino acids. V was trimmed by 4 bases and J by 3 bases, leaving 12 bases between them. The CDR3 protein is CASSFDRDYYGYTF. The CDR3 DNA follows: TGTGCCAGCAGTTTTGACCGCGACTACTATGGCTACACCTTC.

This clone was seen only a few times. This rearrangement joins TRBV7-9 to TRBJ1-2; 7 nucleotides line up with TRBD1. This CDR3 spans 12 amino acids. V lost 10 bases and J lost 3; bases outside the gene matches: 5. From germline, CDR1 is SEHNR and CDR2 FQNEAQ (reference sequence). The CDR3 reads CATDREDYGYTF. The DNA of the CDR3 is TGTGCCACTGACAGGGAGGACTATGGCTACACCTTC.

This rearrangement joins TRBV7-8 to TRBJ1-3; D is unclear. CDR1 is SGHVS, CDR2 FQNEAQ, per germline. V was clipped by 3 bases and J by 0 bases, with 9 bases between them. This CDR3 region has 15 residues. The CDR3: CASSLGPSSGNTIYF. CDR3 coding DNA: TGTGCCAGCAGCTTGGGCCCAAGCTCTGGAAACACCATATATTTT.

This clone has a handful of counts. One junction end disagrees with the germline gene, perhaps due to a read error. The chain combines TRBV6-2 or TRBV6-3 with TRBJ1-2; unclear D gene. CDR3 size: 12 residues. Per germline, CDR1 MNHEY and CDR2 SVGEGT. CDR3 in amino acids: CTSSAINYSYTF. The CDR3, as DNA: TGTACCAGCAGTGCGATAAACTATAGCTACACCTTC.

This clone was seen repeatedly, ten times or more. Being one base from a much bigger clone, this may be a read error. The CDR3 protein is CASSSGLGGEQYF. Written as DNA, the CDR3 is TGTGCTAGCAGCTCGGGACTAGGGGGCGAGCAGTACTTC. The rearrangement links TRBV7-7 to TRBJ2-7; 8 bases line up with TRBD2. The CDR3 runs to 13 residues. Germline CDR1 is SSHAT and CDR2 is FNYEAQ (reference sequence). The entire variable domain, with the rest obtained from reference TRBV7-7 and TRBJ2-7, is as follows: GAGVSQSPRYKVTKRGQDVTLRCDPISSHATLYWYQQALGQGPEFLTYFNYEAQPDKSGLPSDRFSAERPEGSISTLTIQRTEQRDSAMYRCASSSGLGGEQYFGPGTRLTVT.

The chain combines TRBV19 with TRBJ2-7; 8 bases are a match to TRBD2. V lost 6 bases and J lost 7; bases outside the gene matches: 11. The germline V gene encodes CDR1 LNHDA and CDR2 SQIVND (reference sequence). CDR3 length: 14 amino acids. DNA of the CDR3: TGTGCCAGTAGCCCCTATGCGGGAGGTGGTGAGCAGTACTTC. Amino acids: CASSPYAGGGEQYF.

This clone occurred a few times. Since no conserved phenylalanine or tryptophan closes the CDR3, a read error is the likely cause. The DNA of the CDR3 is TGTGCCAGTTCCTTGGGGGGCTACTCCTACGAGCAGTACCTC. This sequence encodes CASSLGGYSYEQYL. The chain is built from TRBV19 and TRBJ2-7, with D possibly called TRBD1 or TRBD2 (6 bases each). CDR1 and CDR2 from the germline V gene are LNHDA and SQIVND (reference sequence). The CDR3 has 14 residues. Trimming took off 8 bases at V and 0 bases at J, with 14 bases between the two ends.

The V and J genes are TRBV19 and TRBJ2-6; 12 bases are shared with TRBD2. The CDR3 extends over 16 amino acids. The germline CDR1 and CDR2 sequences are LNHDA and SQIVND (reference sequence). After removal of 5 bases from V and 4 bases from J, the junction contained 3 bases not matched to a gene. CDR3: CASSLAGGAGANVLTF. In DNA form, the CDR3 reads TGTGCCAGTAGTCTAGCGGGAGGGGCGGGGGCCAACGTCCTGACTTTC.

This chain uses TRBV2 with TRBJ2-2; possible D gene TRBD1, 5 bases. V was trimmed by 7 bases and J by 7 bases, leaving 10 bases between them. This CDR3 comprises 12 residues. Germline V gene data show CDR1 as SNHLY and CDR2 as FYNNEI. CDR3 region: CASKGVGGELFF. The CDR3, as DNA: TGTGCCAGCAAAGGGGTCGGCGGGGAGCTGTTTTTT. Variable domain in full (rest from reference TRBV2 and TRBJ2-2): EPEVTQTPSHQVTQMGQEVILRCVPISNHLYFYWYRQILGQKVEFLVSFYNNEISEKSEIFDDQFSVERPDGSNFTLKIRSTKLEDSAMYFCASKGVGGELFFGEGSRLTVL.